This T cell receptor (beta chain) was recorded in a study of early T cells in non-severe SARS-CoV-2 infection. General observations from the study: Lookups in VDJdb leaned toward anti-spike CD8 responses and missed private and CD4 specificities.

Individual cDNA molecules each received unique molecular identifiers attached to them. In TCRdb, the 5' RACE reads were re-called with MiXCR into one record per CDR3 protein. The sample shows about 20,000 distinct CDR3 sequences, over 4% of them seen only once. This clonotype was recorded at least ten times. Its antigen remains unidentified. Germline CDR1 and CDR2: MGHRA and YSYEKL. The V end lost 4 bases, the J end lost 4 bases, and 8 bases lay between the germline ends. The CDR3 sequence is 14 residues long. The sequence was obtained from an adult who was a healthcare worker with PCR-confirmed SARS-CoV-2 infection or an uninfected control (not recorded which). The chain has TRBV4-1 and TRBJ2-6; weak D call: TRBD1 (5 bases). Source material: whole blood. The CDR3 loop reads CASSPAGGANVLTF. The CDR3 DNA is TGCGCCAGCAGCCCGGCAGGGGGGGCCAACGTCCTGACTTTC.